The clone carrying this T cell receptor (beta chain) was seen once. This CDR3 is built from 18 residues. V gave up 0 bases and J gave up 0 bases; unmatched junction bases: 6. The V gene's germline CDR1 is SGHVS and CDR2 FQNEAQ. This specimen belongs to a study of blood T cell repertoires in COVID-19. The wider study: The United States, Italy and Spain supplied acute and convalescent COVID-19 samples.

The authors' processing: Amplified reference gene primers provided the basis for estimating nucleated cell counts. Profiling relied on immunoSEQ multiplex PCR, and the TCRdb table lists in-frame clones only, not all of them. D and trimming come from the DNA, and the V and J calls and clone size come from that table. The table shows a few hundred thousand clones, with around nine tenths occurring only once. Individuals drawn from around 25 US areas were roughly 18 to 89 years old. The origin of this receptor is a woman under 30 who had been exposed to COVID-19. What was sequenced was PBMCs or T cells enriched from blood (not recorded which). This chain connects TRBV7-8 to TRBJ2-1; 9 bases are a match to TRBD2. CDR3 in amino acids: CASSLATSGSHSYNEQFF. The CDR3, as DNA: TGTGCCAGCAGCTTAGCCACTAGCGGGTCCCACTCCTACAATGAGCAGTTCTTC.